Listed below are T cell receptor beta chains from one sample, sequenced in a study of graft-versus-host responses after intestinal transplantation. The protocol was immunoSEQ multiplex PCR, while the TCRdb copy is restricted to in-frame clones and leaves out a portion. The sample lists just under 8,000 clones, roughly 97% occurring once. Sequencing used PBMCs, obtained 23 days after intestinal transplant. The source is a human patient who received an intestinal transplant, so some T cells may come from the graft donor. CDR3s include the opening cysteine and the closing phenylalanine or tryptophan. The D gene is left open where the match is weak. Some rows mark clone size as missing; the rest say once, few, many or name a class of expanded clone.

D gene	clone size	V gene	J gene	CDR3 DNA	CDR3 protein
TRBD1	once	TRBV29-1	TRBJ1-2	TGCAGCGTAGGACAGGCGGACGGCTATGGCTACACCTTC	CSVGQADGYGYTF
TRBD1	once	TRBV19	TRBJ2-7	TGTGCCAGTAGTCCGAGGGACAGGGGTATATACGAGCAGTACTTC	CASSPRDRGIYEQYF
TRBD2	once	TRBV9	TRBJ2-1	TGTGCCAGCAGCGAGACTAGCGGCGTGGTCAATGAGCAGTTCTTC	CASSETSGVVNEQFF
.	.	TRBV27	TRBJ2-1	TGTGCCAGCAGTTTGGCGGAGAGCTACAATGAGCAGTTCTTC	CASSLAESYNEQFF
TRBD1	.	TRBV29-1	TRBJ2-2	TGCAGCGTGGGGACAGCGAACACCGGGGAGCTGTTTTTT	CSVGTANTGELFF